The entry below describes one T cell receptor (beta chain). This CDR3 spans 16 amino acids. The germline gives CDR1 MRHNA, CDR2 SNTAGT. V lost 0 bases and J lost 4, with 14 bases in between. In the PCR, 60 Vbeta and 13 Jbeta primers were used. The assay was immunoSEQ multiplex PCR, and TCRdb's table has in-frame clones only and misses some. The sample lists 250,000 or so clones, around 85% seen once, with over 1% in the top ten. The source of the sample is a study of cytomegalovirus exposure and HLA in healthy donors. This sequence originates from a human donor in good health. The sequencing sample was made of PBMCs. The chain links TRBV6-4 to TRBJ2-3; a weak D match, TRBD2 (7 bases). CDR3 region: CASSDSRRGGADTQYF. The CDR3 DNA sequence: TGTGCCAGCAGTGACTCGAGAAGGGGGGGAGCAGATACGCAGTATTTT.